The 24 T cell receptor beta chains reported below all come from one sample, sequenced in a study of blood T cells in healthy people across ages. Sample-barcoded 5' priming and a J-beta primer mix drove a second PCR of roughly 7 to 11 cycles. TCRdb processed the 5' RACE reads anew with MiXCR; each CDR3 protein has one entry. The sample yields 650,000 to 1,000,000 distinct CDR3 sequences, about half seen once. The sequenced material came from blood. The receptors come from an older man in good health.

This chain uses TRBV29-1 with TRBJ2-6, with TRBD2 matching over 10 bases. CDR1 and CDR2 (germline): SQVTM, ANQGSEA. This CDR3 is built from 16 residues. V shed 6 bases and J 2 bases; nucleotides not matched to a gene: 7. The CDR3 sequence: CSVMTSGWTGANVLTF. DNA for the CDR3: TGCAGCGTCATGACTAGCGGGTGGACTGGGGCCAACGTCCTGACTTTC. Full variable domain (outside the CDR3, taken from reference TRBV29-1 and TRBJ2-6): SAVISQKPSRDICQRGTSLTIQCQVDSQVTMMFWYRQQPGQSLTLIATANQGSEATYESGFVIDKFPISRPNLTFSTLTVSNMSPEDSSIYLCSVMTSGWTGANVLTFGAGSRLTVL.

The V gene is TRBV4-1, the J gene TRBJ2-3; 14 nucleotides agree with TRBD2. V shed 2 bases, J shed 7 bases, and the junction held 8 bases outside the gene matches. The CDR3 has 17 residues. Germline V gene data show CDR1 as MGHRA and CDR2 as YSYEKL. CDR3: CASSQPTGTSGSYTQYF. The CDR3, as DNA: TGCGCCAGCAGCCAACCGACCGGGACTAGCGGGAGTTATACGCAGTATTTT.

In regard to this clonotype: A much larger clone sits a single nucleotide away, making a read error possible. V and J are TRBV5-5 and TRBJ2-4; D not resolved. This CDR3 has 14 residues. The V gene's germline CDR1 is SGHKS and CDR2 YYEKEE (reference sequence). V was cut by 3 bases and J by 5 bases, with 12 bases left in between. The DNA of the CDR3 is TGTGCCAGCAGCTCCGGGTCCTACCAAAACATTCAGTACTTC. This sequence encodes CASSSGSYQNIQYF.

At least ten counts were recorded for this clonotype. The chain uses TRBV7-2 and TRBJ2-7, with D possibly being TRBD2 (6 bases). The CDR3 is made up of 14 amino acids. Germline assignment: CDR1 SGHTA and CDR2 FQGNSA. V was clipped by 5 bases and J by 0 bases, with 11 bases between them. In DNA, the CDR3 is TGTGCCAGCAGCCTTTCAGCGGGCTCCTACGAGCAGTACTTC. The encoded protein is CASSLSAGSYEQYF.

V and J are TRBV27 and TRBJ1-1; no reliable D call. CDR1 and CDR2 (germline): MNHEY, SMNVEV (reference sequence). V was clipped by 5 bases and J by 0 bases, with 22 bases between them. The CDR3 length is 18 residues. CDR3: CASSPLSGSSILNTEAFF. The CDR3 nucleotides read TGTGCCAGCAGTCCGCTCAGCGGGAGCAGTATACTGAACACTGAAGCTTTCTTT.

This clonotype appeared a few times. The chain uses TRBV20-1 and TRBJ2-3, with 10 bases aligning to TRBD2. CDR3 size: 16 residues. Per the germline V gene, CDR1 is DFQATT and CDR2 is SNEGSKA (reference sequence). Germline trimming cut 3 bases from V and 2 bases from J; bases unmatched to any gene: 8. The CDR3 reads CSASPRLAGITDTQYF. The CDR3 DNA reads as TGCAGTGCTAGCCCCAGACTAGCGGGCATCACAGATACGCAGTATTTT.

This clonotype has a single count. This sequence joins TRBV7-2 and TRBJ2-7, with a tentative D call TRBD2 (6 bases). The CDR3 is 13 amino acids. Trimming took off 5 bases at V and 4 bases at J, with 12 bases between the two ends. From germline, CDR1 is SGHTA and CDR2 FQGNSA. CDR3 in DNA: TGTGCCAGCAGCGGAGGTGGGGGGTACGAGCAGTACTTC. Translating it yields CASSGGGGYEQYF.

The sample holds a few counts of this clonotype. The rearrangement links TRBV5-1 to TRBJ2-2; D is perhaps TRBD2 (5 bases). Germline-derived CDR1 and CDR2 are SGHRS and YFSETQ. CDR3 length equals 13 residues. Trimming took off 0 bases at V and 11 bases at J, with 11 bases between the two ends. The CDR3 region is CASSLAARGELFF. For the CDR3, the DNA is TGCGCCAGCAGCTTGGCTGCCCGGGGAGAGCTGTTTTTT.

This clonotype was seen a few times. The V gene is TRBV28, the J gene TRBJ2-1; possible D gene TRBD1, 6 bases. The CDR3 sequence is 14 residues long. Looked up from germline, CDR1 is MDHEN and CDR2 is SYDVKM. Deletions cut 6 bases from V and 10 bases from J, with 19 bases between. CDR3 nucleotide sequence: TGTGCCAGCAGACCAATACAGGGCCCGGGGGAGCAGTTCTTC. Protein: CASRPIQGPGEQFF. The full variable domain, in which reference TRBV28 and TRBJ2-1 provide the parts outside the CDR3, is DVKVTQSSRYLVKRTGEKVFLECVQDMDHENMFWYRQDPGLGLRLIYFSYDVKMKEKGDIPEGYSVSREKKERFSLILESASTNQTSMYLCASRPIQGPGEQFFGPGTRLTVL.

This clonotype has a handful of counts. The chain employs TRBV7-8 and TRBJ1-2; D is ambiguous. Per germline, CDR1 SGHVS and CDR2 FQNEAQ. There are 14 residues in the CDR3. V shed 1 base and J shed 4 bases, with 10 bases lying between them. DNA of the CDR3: TGTGCCAGCAGCTTAGAGCGCGGCAGCTATGGCTACACCTTC. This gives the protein CASSLERGSYGYTF.

The CDR3 loop is CSARNTKYEQYF. The CDR3 nucleotides are TGCAGTGCTAGAAACACAAAATACGAGCAGTACTTC. The V and J genes are TRBV20-1 and TRBJ2-7, with no clear D. This CDR3 is built from 12 residues. Germline V gene lookup returns CDR1 DFQATT and CDR2 SNEGSKA (reference sequence). Trimming shortened V by 2 bases and J by 4 bases, and 9 bases separated the two germline ends.

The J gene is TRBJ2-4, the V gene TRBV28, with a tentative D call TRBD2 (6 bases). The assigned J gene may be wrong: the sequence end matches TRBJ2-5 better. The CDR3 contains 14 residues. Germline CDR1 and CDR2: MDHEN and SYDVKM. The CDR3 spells CASTGSDGTETQYF. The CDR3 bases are TGTGCCAGCACCGGATCGGACGGGACTGAGACCCAGTACTTC.

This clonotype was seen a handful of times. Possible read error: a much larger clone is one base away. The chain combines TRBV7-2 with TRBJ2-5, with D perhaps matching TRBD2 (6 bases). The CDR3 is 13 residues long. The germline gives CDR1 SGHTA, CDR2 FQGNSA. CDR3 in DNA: TGTGCCAGCAGCGTAGCGGACGGAGAGACCCAGTACTTC. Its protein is CASSVADGETQYF.

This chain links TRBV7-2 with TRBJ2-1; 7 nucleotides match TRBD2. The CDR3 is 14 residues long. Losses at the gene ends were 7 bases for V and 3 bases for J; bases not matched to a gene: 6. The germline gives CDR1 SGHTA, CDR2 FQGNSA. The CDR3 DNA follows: TGTGCCAGCATCGGCAGCGGGAACTACAATGAGCAGTTCTTC. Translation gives CASIGSGNYNEQFF. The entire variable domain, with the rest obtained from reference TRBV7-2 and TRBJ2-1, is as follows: GAGVSQSPSNKVTEKGKDVELRCDPISGHTALYWYRQSLGQGLEFLIYFQGNSAPDKSGLPSDRFSAERTGGSVSTLTIQRTQQEDSAVYLCASIGSGNYNEQFFGPGTRLTVL.

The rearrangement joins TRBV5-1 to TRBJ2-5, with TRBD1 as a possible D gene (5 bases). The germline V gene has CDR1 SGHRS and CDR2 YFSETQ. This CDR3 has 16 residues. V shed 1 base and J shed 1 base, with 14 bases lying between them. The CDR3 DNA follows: TGCGCCAGCAGCTTGTCGCAGGGTATGGGCCAAGAGACCCAGTACTTC. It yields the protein CASSLSQGMGQETQYF.

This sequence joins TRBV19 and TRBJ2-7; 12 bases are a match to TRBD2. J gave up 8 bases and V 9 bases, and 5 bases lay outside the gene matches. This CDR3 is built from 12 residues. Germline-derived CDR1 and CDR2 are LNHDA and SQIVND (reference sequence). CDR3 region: CASRLAGEKQYF. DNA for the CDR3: TGTGCCAGCCGACTAGCGGGAGAAAAGCAGTACTTC.

This CDR3 is CSARAFSGSEQFF. CDR3 DNA: TGCAGTGCTAGAGCTTTTTCGGGGTCTGAGCAGTTCTTC. The genes are TRBV20-1 and TRBJ2-1; D is perhaps TRBD2 (5 bases). The CDR3 sequence is 13 residues long. V lost 1 base to trimming and J lost 9 bases, with 13 bases between them. Germline V CDR1 and CDR2: DFQATT, SNEGSKA (reference sequence).

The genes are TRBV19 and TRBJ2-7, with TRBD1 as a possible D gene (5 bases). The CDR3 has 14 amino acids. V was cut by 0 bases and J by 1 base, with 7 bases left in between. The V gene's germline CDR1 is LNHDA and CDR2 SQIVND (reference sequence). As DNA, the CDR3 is TGTGCCAGTAGTATAGACAGGGAATCCTACGAGCAGTACTTC. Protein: CASSIDRESYEQYF.

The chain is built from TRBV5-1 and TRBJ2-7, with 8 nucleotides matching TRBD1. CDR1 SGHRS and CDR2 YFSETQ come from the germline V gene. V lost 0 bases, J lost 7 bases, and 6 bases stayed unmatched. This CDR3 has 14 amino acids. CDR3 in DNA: TGCGCCAGCAGCTTGGGGGACAGGTCCCATGAGCAGTACTTC. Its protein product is CASSLGDRSHEQYF. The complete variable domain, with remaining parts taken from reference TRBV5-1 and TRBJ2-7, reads KAGVTQTPRYLIKTRGQQVTLSCSPISGHRSVSWYQQTPGQGLQFLFEYFSETQRNKGNFPGRFSGRQFSNSRSEMNVSTLELGDSALYLCASSLGDRSHEQYFGPGTRLTVT.

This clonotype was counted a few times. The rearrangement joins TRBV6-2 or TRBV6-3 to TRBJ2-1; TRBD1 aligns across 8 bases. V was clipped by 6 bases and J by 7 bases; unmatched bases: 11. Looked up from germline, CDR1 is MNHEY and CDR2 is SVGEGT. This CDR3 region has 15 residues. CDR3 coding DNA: TGTGCCAGCAGAACCCGGGACAGGAGAAGTAATGAGCAGTTCTTC. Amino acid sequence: CASRTRDRRSNEQFF.

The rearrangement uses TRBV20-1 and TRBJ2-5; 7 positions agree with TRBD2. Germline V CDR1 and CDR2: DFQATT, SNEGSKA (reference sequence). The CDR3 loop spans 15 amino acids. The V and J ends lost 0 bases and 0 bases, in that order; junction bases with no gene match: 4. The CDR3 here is CSARDLADHQETQYF. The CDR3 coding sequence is TGCAGTGCTAGAGATCTAGCGGACCACCAAGAGACCCAGTACTTC.

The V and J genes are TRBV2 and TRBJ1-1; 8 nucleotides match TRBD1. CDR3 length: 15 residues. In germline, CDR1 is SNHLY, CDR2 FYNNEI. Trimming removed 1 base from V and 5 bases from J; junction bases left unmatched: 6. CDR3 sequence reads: CASSEGGQVETEAFF. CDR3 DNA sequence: TGTGCCAGCAGTGAAGGGGGACAGGTGGAAACTGAAGCTTTCTTT.

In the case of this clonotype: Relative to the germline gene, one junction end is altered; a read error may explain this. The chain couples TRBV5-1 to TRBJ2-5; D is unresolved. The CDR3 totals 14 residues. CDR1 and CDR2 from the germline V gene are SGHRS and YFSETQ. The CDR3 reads CVSKRRPGQETQYF. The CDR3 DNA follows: TGCGTCAGCAAGAGGAGACCGGGCCAAGAGACCCAGTACTTC. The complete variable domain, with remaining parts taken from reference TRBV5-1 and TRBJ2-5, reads KAGVTQTPRYLIKTRGQQVTLSCSPISGHRSVSWYQQTPGQGLQFLFEYFSETQRNKGNFPGRFSGRQFSNSRSEMNVSTLELGDSALYLCVSKRRPGQETQYFGPGTRLLVL.

The CDR3 DNA reads TGTGCCAGCAGCGCTACCGGGACTCCGCACGGCACAGATACGCAGTATTTT. Protein product: CASSATGTPHGTDTQYF. The gene calls are TRBV11-2 and TRBJ2-3, with TRBD2 as a possible D gene (6 bases). The CDR3 totals 17 residues. V was trimmed by 5 bases and J by 1 base, leaving 19 bases between them. Germline values: CDR1 SGHAT, CDR2 FQNNGV.